This T cell receptor beta chain was obtained from a study of T cells in narcolepsy. General observations from the study: Autoreactive HCRT-specific and TRIB2-specific clonotypes were marked in same-patient CSF-versus-blood CD4+ comparisons. Reportedly, autoreactive clonotypes were serially detected in patients' blood but not controls'.

The germline V gene has CDR1 MGHDK and CDR2 SYGVNS. CDR3 length: 12 residues. The ends were cut back, 5 bases at V and 8 bases at J, with 12 bases in the middle. Assay: immunoSEQ multiplex PCR; the TCRdb copy retains only in-frame clones and omits some. The repertoire includes tens of thousands of clones, approximately 80% of them detected once, and around 1% sits in the top ten. On this clone itself: Its specificity is not known.

The TCR originated in a human donor with narcolepsy. Material for sequencing was CD45RA- memory CD4+ T cells from PBMCs. This sequence joins TRBV25-1 and TRBJ1-1; tentatively, D is TRBD1 (5 bases). The CDR3 loop is CASSLSKGEAFF. CDR3 sequence (DNA): TGTGCCAGCAGTCTCTCGAAGGGGGAAGCTTTCTTT.